This TCR beta chain stems from a study of cytomegalovirus exposure and HLA in healthy donors. In the PCR, 60 Vbeta and 13 Jbeta primers were used. Authors' analysis steps: Tens of millions of unique TCR beta chains, some 9.9 million of them shared, were counted by a later analysis. Some clones are missing from TCRdb's copy, which holds only in-frame ones; the method was immunoSEQ multiplex PCR. The DNA was the basis for D and trimming; V, J and clone size are from that table. Here the sample spans 110,000 to 150,000 clones, 72% being singletons. Unrecorded immune exposure was likely among donors, who were nominally healthy when sampled. The germline V and J ends were trimmed by 6 bases and 6 bases, with 8 bases remaining between them. The germline CDR1 and CDR2 sequences are MDHEN and SYDVKM. The CDR3 loop spans 11 amino acids. Concerning this clone itself: Its specificity is unknown.

General observations from the study: Analysis was performed later, and it showed HLA-associated TCR beta chains to be more clonally expanded than equally common others.

The chain recombines TRBV28 with TRBJ1-1; D uncertain. The sequencing sample was made of PBMCs. This TCR was recovered from a man in his forties in good health and CMV-seronegative. CDR3 sequence reads: CASRRSPEAFF. The CDR3 nucleotides are TGTGCCAGCAGGAGGTCCCCTGAAGCTTTCTTT.